This T cell receptor beta chain was identified during a study of lymphopenia after photon versus proton radiotherapy. This clone is labeled hyperexpanded (1% or more). This table comes from immunoSEQ multiplex PCR, and its TCRdb copy is limited to in-frame clones, with some not included. Of 23,000 or so clones detected, about 91% appear once; the ten largest clones hold around 20%. This sequence was found in a man aged 45-65 years with gastric cancer. The sequencing here drew on peripheral blood, taken from a patient treated with photon-based radiotherapy.

The CDR3 nucleotides read TGTGCCTGGCGTCCCGGAGGGGAGCTGTTTTTT. It codes for CAWRPGGELFF. The rearrangement joins TRBV30 to TRBJ2-2, with no clear D. V was pared by 5 bases and J by 8 bases, with 9 bases between. The germline V gene encodes CDR1 GTSNPN and CDR2 SVGIG (reference sequence). CDR3 size: 11 residues.